These 26 T cell receptor beta chains originate from one sample sequenced in a study of T cell repertoires in cytomegalovirus infection. No antigen has been assigned to these receptors. TCRdb processed the reads anew with MiXCR; each CDR3 protein has one entry. The sample carries about 47,000 distinct CDR3 sequences, 15% to 25% recorded once. Sequenced material: CD8+ T cells from cultured PBMCs, taken from culture after CMV antigen stimulation. Source of these receptors: a human donor in good health (CMV status not recorded). Some clones in this sample may be carry-over from other donors' samples.

This clonotype was detected only a few times. The chain combines TRBV4-3 with TRBJ2-3; D not resolved. The CDR3 contains 16 residues. Germline values: CDR1 LGHNA, CDR2 YSLEER. Trimming took off 0 bases at V and 1 base at J, with 11 bases between the two ends. CDR3 DNA sequence: TGCGCCAGCAGCCAAGATAAATTTTTGGGCACAGATACGCAGTATTTT. It codes for CASSQDKFLGTDTQYF.

The genes are TRBV27 and TRBJ1-2, with TRBD1 as a possible D gene (6 bases). Trimming took off 6 bases at V and 8 bases at J, with 16 bases between the two ends. Germline CDR1 is MNHEY and CDR2 is SMNVEV (reference sequence). CDR3 size: 13 residues. CDR3 sequence reads: CASSAMGARGYTF. The CDR3 bases are TGTGCCAGCAGCGCTATGGGGGCGAGGGGCTACACCTTC.

The chain recombines TRBV6-1 with TRBJ1-2; 9 bases match TRBD1. CDR1 and CDR2 (germline): MNHNS, SASEGT. The CDR3 loop spans 12 amino acids. The J segment lost 8 bases and the V segment lost 8 bases, leaving 6 bases of the junction unmatched. CDR3 bases: TGTGCCAGCGGGGACAGGGCGGAAGGCTACACCTTC. Translation: CASGDRAEGYTF.

This CDR3 reads CASSLGGLSAKPQHF. The CDR3 DNA is TGTGCCAGCAGCTTAGGCGGCTTGAGTGCAAAGCCCCAGCATTTT. V is TRBV7-8 and J is TRBJ1-5; D gene unclear. Germline loops: CDR1 SGHVS, CDR2 FQNEAQ. V lost 1 base and J 8 bases, leaving 15 bases between the germline ends. The CDR3 is made up of 15 amino acids.

The rearrangement links TRBV27 to TRBJ1-4; D unclear. Trimming stripped 0 bases from V and 5 bases from J, with 13 bases between. CDR3 length: 16 amino acids. Germline loops: CDR1 MNHEY, CDR2 SMNVEV (reference sequence). The CDR3: CASSLSPPYRNEKLFF. The CDR3 bases are TGTGCCAGCAGTTTATCGCCGCCCTACCGAAATGAAAAACTGTTTTTT.

This clonotype has ten or more counts. The CDR3: CASSLDHGGNQPQHF. The CDR3 nucleotides are TGTGCCAGCAGCTTAGATCATGGCGGAAATCAGCCCCAGCATTTT. V gene TRBV7-2 combines with J gene TRBJ1-5, with D uncertain. Germline lookup yields CDR1 SGHTA and CDR2 FQGNSA. Trimming pared 1 base from V and 4 bases from J, leaving 11 bases between. The CDR3 has 15 amino acids.

This clonotype was seen more than once but under ten times. This chain connects TRBV28 to TRBJ1-2; the D is unclear. Trimming pared 5 bases from V and 3 bases from J, leaving 7 bases between. CDR1 and CDR2 (germline): MDHEN, SYDVKM. This CDR3 spans 12 amino acids. CDR3 region: CASSPQDYGYTF. In DNA form, the CDR3 reads TGTGCCAGCAGTCCTCAGGACTATGGCTACACCTTC.

This clonotype was detected a few times. V and J are TRBV18 and TRBJ2-7; no reliable D call. Per the germline V gene, CDR1 is KGHSH and CDR2 is LQKENI. The V end lost 3 bases, the J end lost 5 bases, and 5 bases lay between the germline ends. The CDR3 covers 11 residues. The CDR3 DNA reads TGTGCCAGCTCACCCGCCAACGAGCAGTACTTC. It translates to CASSPANEQYF.

This clonotype was observed a few times. The rearrangement uses TRBV19 and TRBJ2-1, with TRBD2 identical over 7 bases. CDR1 is LNHDA and CDR2 is SQIVND in the germline V gene (reference sequence). V lost 4 bases to trimming and J lost 3 bases; unmatched junction nucleotides: 6. The CDR3 contains 15 residues. In DNA form, the CDR3 reads TGTGCCAGTAGTAGCCTCCGGGAGGTCTACAATGAGCAGTTCTTC. Protein sequence: CASSSLREVYNEQFF.

The genes are TRBV15 and TRBJ2-3; TRBD2 aligns across 8 bases. CDR1 is LNHNV and CDR2 is YYDKDF in the germline V gene (reference sequence). This CDR3 spans 15 amino acids. V was pared by 3 bases and J by 4 bases, with 6 bases of the junction left unmatched. CDR3 protein: CATSSPEREPDTQYF. The CDR3 region has the DNA TGTGCCACCAGCAGCCCCGAGCGGGAGCCAGATACGCAGTATTTT.

V usage is TRBV2 and J usage is TRBJ2-2; D ambiguous. Trimming shortened V by 8 bases and J by 4 bases, and 8 bases separated the two germline ends. This CDR3 is 12 amino acids long. CDR1 is SNHLY and CDR2 is FYNNEI in the germline V gene. The CDR3 loop is CASVGGTGELFF. Here the CDR3 DNA reads TGTGCCAGCGTGGGCGGCACCGGGGAGCTGTTTTTT. The whole variable domain, remainder taken from reference TRBV2 and TRBJ2-2, is EPEVTQTPSHQVTQMGQEVILRCVPISNHLYFYWYRQILGQKVEFLVSFYNNEISEKSEIFDDQFSVERPDGSNFTLKIRSTKLEDSAMYFCASVGGTGELFFGEGSRLTVL.

In regard to this clonotype: This could be a read error, since a much larger clone is one nucleotide away. The CDR3 carries no conserved terminal phenylalanine or tryptophan, so it likely arises from a read error. The rearrangement links TRBV7-2 to TRBJ1-6, with 8 nucleotides matching TRBD1. CDR1 and CDR2 from the germline V gene are SGHTA and FQGNSA. J gave up 6 bases and V 5 bases, and 3 bases lay outside the gene matches. The CDR3 sequence is 14 residues long. In nucleotides, the CDR3 is TGTGCCAGCAGCGGGGGACAGGCTAATTCACCCCTCCACCTT. Amino acids: CASSGGQANSPLHL.

About this clonotype: This may arise from a read error, as a much more abundant clone is one base away. The genes are TRBV2 and TRBJ2-6; TRBD1 is a possible D gene (8 bases). Germline CDR1 reads SNHLY; CDR2 reads FYNNEI. The CDR3 sequence is 19 residues long. CDR3 DNA: TGTGCCAGCACCACAGGGAGGGACAGGCTAAGCTCTGGGGCCAACGTCCTGTCTTTC. Amino acids: CASTTGRDRLSSGANVLSF.

The chain uses TRBV7-6 and TRBJ2-7; D might be TRBD2 (5 bases). Trimming pared 8 bases from V and 6 bases from J, leaving 11 bases between. Germline values: CDR1 SGHVS, CDR2 FNYEAQ. The CDR3 extends over 11 amino acids. The CDR3 loop reads CASGRASEQYF. CDR3 nucleotide sequence: TGTGCCAGCGGGCGGGCGTCCGAGCAGTACTTC.

The chain is built from TRBV12-3 or TRBV12-4 and TRBJ2-7; the D is unclear. The CDR3 spans 14 residues. Deletions cut 1 base from V and 3 bases from J, with 10 bases between. This CDR3 is CASSLGASSYEQYF. In nucleotides, the CDR3 is TGTGCCAGCAGTTTAGGCGCGTCAAGCTACGAGCAGTACTTC.

The V gene is TRBV9, the J gene TRBJ2-2, with a weak D call TRBD1 (6 bases). Germline lookup yields CDR1 SGDLS and CDR2 YYNGEE. V lost 4 bases to trimming and J lost 3 bases, with 10 bases between them. The CDR3 consists of 14 residues. The CDR3 is CASSKQGYTGELFF. In DNA, the CDR3 is TGTGCCAGCAGCAAACAGGGTTACACCGGGGAGCTGTTTTTT.

A few counts support this clonotype. The rearrangement uses TRBV19 and TRBJ2-3, with 8 bases aligning to TRBD1. Germline values: CDR1 LNHDA, CDR2 SQIVND (reference sequence). The CDR3 has 15 residues. V trimming: 5 bases; J trimming: 5 bases; junction bases outside the gene matches: 9. CDR3 in amino acids: CASSPDRGVVDTQYF. For the CDR3, the DNA is TGTGCCAGTAGTCCAGACAGGGGTGTGGTAGATACGCAGTATTTT. Full variable domain (remainder filled in from reference TRBV19 and TRBJ2-3): DGGITQSPKYLFRKEGQNVTLSCEQNLNHDAMYWYRQDPGQGLRLIYYSQIVNDFQKGDIAEGYSVSREKKESFPLTVTSAQKNPTAFYLCASSPDRGVVDTQYFGPGTRLTVL.

This clonotype was picked up a small number of times. The V and J genes are TRBV9 and TRBJ2-7; D possibly corresponds to TRBD1 (6 bases). This CDR3 has 14 amino acids. CDR1 and CDR2 (germline): SGDLS, YYNGEE. Deletions cut 4 bases from V and 2 bases from J, with 13 bases between. CDR3 sequence: CASSPSGQPYEQYF. The CDR3 DNA reads as TGTGCCAGCAGCCCCTCAGGACAGCCCTACGAGCAGTACTTC.

This clonotype was found a few times. The chain employs TRBV20-1 and TRBJ2-3; no clear D gene. CDR3 length equals 13 residues. Germline loops: CDR1 DFQATT, CDR2 SNEGSKA (reference sequence). V was pared by 3 bases and J by 4 bases, with 11 bases between. CDR3 DNA: TGCAGTGCTAGGCCTCCACCGGCAGATACGCAGTATTTT. Translated: CSARPPPADTQYF.

The sample holds many counts of this clonotype. This sequence joins TRBV7-9 and TRBJ1-1; D is ambiguous. This CDR3 is built from 13 residues. The V and J ends lost 5 bases and 1 base respectively, with 8 bases between them. Germline CDR1 and CDR2: SEHNR and FQNEAQ (reference sequence). The DNA for the CDR3 is TGTGCCAGCAGCCCCTTTCCGAACACTGAAGCTTTCTTT. Its translation: CASSPFPNTEAFF. Full variable domain (outside the CDR3, taken from reference TRBV7-9 and TRBJ1-1): DTGVSQNPRHKITKRGQNVTFRCDPISEHNRLYWYRQTLGQGPEFLTYFQNEAQLEKSRLLSDRFSAERPKGSFSTLEIQRTEQGDSAMYLCASSPFPNTEAFFGQGTRLTVV.

This clonotype was counted many times. V usage is TRBV7-2 and J usage is TRBJ2-1; D is undetermined. This CDR3 region has 16 residues. Germline V gene lookup returns CDR1 SGHTA and CDR2 FQGNSA. Trimming removed 6 bases at V and 1 base at J, with 16 bases between. CDR3: CASSWKAPESYNEQFF. CDR3 coding DNA: TGTGCCAGCAGTTGGAAGGCCCCGGAGTCCTACAATGAGCAGTTCTTC.

The chain has TRBV6-6 and TRBJ2-1; D is possibly TRBD1 (5 bases). The CDR3 has 12 residues. CDR1 is MNHNY, CDR2 SVGAGI, per germline (reference sequence). Trimming left V 2 bases short and J 14 bases short, with 13 bases between. CDR3 sequence reads: CASSYQGLREFF. The DNA for the CDR3 is TGTGCCAGCAGTTACCAGGGATTAAGGGAGTTCTTC.

This chain uses TRBV19 with TRBJ2-1; a possible D gene is TRBD2 (6 bases). The V gene lost 7 bases and the J gene lost 4 bases, with 14 bases spanning the gap. The CDR3 extends over 14 amino acids. Germline-derived CDR1 and CDR2 are LNHDA and SQIVND (reference sequence). The CDR3 DNA reads as TGTGCCAGTAAAGCTCAGAGCGGGTACAATGAGCAGTTCTTC. It yields the protein CASKAQSGYNEQFF.

CDR3 bases: TGCAGTGCTAGAGGTCCCAGGGTATCGTCTGGCTACACCTTC. Amino acids: CSARGPRVSSGYTF. V and J are TRBV20-1 and TRBJ1-2, with D possibly being TRBD1 (5 bases). V lost 1 base and J lost 7, with 16 bases in between. Per the germline V gene, CDR1 is DFQATT and CDR2 is SNEGSKA (reference sequence). The CDR3 contains 14 residues.

This clonotype was seen a handful of times. The chain combines TRBV6-4 with TRBJ1-2; D call uncertain. This CDR3 spans 15 amino acids. V was clipped by 5 bases and J by 5 bases, with 18 bases between them. The germline gives CDR1 MRHNA, CDR2 SNTAGT. CDR3 region: CASSPDSAGIYGYTF. The DNA for the CDR3 is TGTGCCAGCAGTCCAGACTCTGCTGGGATATATGGCTACACCTTC.

At least ten counts were recorded for this clonotype. The chain recombines TRBV28 with TRBJ2-7; 11 bases are shared with TRBD1. V trimming: 6 bases; J trimming: 3 bases; junction bases outside the gene matches: 4. The length of the CDR3 is 14 residues. The V gene's germline CDR1 is MDHEN and CDR2 SYDVKM. The CDR3 DNA follows: TGTGCCAGCAGCCTGGGACAGGGGGGCTACGAGCAGTACTTC. Its protein is CASSLGQGGYEQYF.